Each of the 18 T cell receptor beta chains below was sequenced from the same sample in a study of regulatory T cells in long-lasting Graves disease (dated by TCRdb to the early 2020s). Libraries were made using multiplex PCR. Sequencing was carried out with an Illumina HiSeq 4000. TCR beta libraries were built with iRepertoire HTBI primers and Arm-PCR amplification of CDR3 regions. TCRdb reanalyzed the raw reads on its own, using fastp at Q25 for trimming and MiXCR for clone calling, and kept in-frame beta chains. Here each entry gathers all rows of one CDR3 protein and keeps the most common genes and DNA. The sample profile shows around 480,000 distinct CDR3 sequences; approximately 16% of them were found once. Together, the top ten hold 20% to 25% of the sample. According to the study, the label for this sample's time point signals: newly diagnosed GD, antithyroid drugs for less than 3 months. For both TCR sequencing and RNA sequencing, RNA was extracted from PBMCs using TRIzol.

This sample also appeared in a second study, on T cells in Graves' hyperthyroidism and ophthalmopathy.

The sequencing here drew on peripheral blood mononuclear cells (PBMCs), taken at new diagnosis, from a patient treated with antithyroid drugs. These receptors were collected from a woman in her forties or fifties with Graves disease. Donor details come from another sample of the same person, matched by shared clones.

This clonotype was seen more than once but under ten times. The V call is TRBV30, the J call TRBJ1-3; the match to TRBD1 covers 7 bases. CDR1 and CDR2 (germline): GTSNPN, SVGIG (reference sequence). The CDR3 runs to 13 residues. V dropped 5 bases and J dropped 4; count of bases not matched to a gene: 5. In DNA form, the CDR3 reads TGTGCCTGGGAGACAGGGAACGGAAACACCATATATTTT. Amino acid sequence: CAWETGNGNTIYF.

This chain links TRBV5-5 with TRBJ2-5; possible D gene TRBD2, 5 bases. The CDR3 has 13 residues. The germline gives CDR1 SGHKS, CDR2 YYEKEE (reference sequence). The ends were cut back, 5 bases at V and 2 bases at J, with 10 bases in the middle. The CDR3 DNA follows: TGTGCCAGCAGATACGGGATACAAGAGACCCAGTACTTC. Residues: CASRYGIQETQYF.

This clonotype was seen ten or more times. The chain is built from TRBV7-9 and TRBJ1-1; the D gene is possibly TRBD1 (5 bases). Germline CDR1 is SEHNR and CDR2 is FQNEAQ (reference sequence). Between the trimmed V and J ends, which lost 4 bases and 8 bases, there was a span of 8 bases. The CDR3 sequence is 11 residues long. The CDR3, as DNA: TGTGCCAGCAGCTCCTGGGGGGAAGCTTTCTTT. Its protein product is CASSSWGEAFF.

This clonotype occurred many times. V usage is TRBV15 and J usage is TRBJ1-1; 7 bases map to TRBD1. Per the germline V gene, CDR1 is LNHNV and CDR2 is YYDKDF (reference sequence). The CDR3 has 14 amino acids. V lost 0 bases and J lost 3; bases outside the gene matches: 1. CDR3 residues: CATSRETGYTEAFF. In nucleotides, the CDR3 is TGTGCCACCAGCAGAGAGACAGGGTACACTGAAGCTTTCTTT.

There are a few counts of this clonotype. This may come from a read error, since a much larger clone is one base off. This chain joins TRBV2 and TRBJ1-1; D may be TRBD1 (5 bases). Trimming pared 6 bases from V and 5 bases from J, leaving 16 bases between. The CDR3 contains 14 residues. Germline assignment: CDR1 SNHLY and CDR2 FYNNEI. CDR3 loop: CASRETPGQTEAFF. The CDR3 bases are TGTGCCAGCAGAGAAACCCCAGGGCAAACTGAAGCTTTCTTT.

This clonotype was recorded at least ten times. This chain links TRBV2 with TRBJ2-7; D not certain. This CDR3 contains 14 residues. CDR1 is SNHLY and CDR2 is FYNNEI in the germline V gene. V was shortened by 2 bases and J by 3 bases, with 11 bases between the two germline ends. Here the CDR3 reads CASSELGSLYEQYF. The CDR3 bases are TGTGCCAGCAGTGAACTCGGCAGCCTCTACGAGCAGTACTTC.

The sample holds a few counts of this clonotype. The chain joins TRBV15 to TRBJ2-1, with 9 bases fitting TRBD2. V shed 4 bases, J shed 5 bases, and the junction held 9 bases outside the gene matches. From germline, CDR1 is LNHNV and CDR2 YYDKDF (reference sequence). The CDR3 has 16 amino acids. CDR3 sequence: CATSTELASGNNEQFF. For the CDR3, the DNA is TGTGCCACCAGCACAGAGTTGGCTAGCGGGAACAATGAGCAGTTCTTC.

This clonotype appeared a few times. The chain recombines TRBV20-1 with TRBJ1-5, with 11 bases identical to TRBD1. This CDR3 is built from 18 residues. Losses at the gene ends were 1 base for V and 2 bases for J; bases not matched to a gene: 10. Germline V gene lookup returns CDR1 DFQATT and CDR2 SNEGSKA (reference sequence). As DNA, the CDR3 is TGCAGTGCTAGAGTGGCGGACAGGGGGCAAGGGGGCAATCAGCCCCAGCATTTT. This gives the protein CSARVADRGQGGNQPQHF.

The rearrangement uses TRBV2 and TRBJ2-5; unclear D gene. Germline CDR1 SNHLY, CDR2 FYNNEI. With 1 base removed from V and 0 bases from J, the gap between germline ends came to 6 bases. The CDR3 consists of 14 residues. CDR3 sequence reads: CASSEVSYQETQYF. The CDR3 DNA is TGTGCCAGCAGTGAAGTATCGTACCAAGAGACCCAGTACTTC.

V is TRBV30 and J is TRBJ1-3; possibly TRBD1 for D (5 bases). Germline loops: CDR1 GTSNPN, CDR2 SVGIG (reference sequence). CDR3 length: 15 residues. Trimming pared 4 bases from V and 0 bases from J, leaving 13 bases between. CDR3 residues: CAWTPGRASGNTIYF. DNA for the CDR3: TGTGCCTGGACGCCGGGCAGGGCCTCTGGAAACACCATATATTTT.

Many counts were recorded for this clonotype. The CDR3 DNA sequence: TGTGCCAGCACCGGGCAGGGCAGGATGAACACTGAAGCTTTCTTT. Translating it yields CASTGQGRMNTEAFF. The genes are TRBV2 and TRBJ1-1; TRBD1 is a possible D gene (5 bases). Germline V gene data show CDR1 as SNHLY and CDR2 as FYNNEI. The CDR3 is 15 residues long. V lost 7 bases, J lost 0 bases, and 15 bases lay in between.

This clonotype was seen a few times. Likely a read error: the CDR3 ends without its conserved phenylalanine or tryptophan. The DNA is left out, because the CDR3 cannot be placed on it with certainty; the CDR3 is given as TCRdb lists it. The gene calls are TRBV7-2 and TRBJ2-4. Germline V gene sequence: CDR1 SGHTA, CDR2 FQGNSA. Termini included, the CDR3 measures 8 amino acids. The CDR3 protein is CASSFATS.

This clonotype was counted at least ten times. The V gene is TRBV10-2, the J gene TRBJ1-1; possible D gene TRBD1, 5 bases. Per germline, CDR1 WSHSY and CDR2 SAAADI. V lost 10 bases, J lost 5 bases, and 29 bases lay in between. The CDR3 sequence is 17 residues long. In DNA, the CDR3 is TGCGCCACCAAACAAACCGGGACGGGGAATAAGTGGACTGAAGCTTTCTTT. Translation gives CATKQTGTGNKWTEAFF.

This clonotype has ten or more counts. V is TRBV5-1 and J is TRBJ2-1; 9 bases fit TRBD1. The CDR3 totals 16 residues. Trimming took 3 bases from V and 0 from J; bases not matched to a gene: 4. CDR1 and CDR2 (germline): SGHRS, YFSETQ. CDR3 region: CASSWGTGSSYNEQFF. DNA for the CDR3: TGCGCCAGCAGCTGGGGGACAGGGAGCTCCTACAATGAGCAGTTCTTC.

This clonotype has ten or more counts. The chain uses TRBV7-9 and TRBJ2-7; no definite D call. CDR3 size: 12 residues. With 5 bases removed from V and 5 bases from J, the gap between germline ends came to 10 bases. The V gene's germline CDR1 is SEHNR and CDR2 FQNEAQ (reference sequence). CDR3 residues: CASSLGRDEQYF. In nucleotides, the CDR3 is TGTGCCAGCAGCCTAGGAAGGGACGAGCAGTACTTC.

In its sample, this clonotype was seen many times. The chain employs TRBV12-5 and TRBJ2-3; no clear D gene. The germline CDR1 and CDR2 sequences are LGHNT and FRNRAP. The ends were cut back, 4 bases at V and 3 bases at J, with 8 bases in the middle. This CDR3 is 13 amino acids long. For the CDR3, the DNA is TGTGCTAGTGGTTCCCCCCAAACAGATACGCAGTATTTT. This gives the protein CASGSPQTDTQYF. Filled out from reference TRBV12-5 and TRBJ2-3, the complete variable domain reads DARVTQTPRHKVTEMGQEVTMRCQPILGHNTVFWYRQTMMQGLELLAYFRNRAPLDDSGMPKDRFSAEMPDATLATLKIQPSEPRDSAVYFCASGSPQTDTQYFGPGTRLTVL.

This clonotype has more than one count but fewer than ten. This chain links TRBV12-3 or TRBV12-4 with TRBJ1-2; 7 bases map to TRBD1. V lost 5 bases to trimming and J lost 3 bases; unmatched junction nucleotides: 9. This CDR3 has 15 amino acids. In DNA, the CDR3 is TGTGCCAGCAGTCCCTGGGACAGAATGGACTATGGCTACACCTTC. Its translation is CASSPWDRMDYGYTF.

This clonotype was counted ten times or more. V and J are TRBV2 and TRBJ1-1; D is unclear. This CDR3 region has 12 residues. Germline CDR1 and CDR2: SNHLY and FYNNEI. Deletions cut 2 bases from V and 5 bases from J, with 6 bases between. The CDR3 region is CASSESWTEAFF. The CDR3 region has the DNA TGTGCCAGCAGTGAATCTTGGACTGAAGCTTTCTTT.